A selection of T cell receptor beta chains follows, all from one sample in a study of response to subunit inactivated influenza vaccine. TCRdb ran MiXCR on the RT-PCR reads and lists one entry per CDR3 protein. The table includes under 800,000 distinct CDR3 sequences, approximately 15% detected once. The input for sequencing was PBMCs from blood, taken 14 to 15 days before vaccination. The origin of the receptors is a man aged 50 or older who received an inactivated influenza vaccine. CDR3s include the opening cysteine and the closing phenylalanine or tryptophan. The D gene is left open where the match is weak. Clone size is given for some rows only: seen once, a few or many times, or a class if the clone is expanded.

v_call: TRBV7-3
j_call: TRBJ2-1
clone_size: NA
d_call: NA
cdr3_nt: TGTGCCAGCAGCTTGGGCCCCCTCGGCAACAATGAGCAGTTCTTC
cdr3_aa: CASSLGPLGNNEQFF

v_call: TRBV14
j_call: TRBJ2-6
clone_size: NA
d_call: NA
cdr3_nt: TGTGCCAGCAGCTTCAGGGGTTTTTCCAACGTCCTGACTTTC
cdr3_aa: CASSFRGFSNVLTF

v_call: TRBV5-1
j_call: TRBJ2-3
clone_size: few
d_call: TRBD1
cdr3_nt: TGCGCCAGCAGCGCCGAGGGGGCCACAGATACGCAGTATTTT
cdr3_aa: CASSAEGATDTQYF

v_call: TRBV29-1
j_call: TRBJ1-2
clone_size: few
d_call: NA
cdr3_nt: TGCAGCGTGTCGGGAGACACAAACTATGGCTACACCTTC
cdr3_aa: CSVSGDTNYGYTF

v_call: TRBV20-1
j_call: TRBJ1-1
clone_size: NA
d_call: NA
cdr3_nt: TGCAGTGCTGCTGGCCCGGGACCAAACACTGAAGCTTTCTTT
cdr3_aa: CSAAGPGPNTEAFF

v_call: TRBV3-1
j_call: TRBJ1-1
clone_size: many
d_call: NA
cdr3_nt: TGTGCCAGCAGCCGAAGGGCGGCGGACACTGAAGCTTTCTTT
cdr3_aa: CASSRRAADTEAFF

v_call: TRBV3-1
j_call: TRBJ1-2
clone_size: few
d_call: TRBD1
cdr3_nt: TGTGCCAGCAGCCGAGGACAGGGAGGGTTTGGCTACACCTTC
cdr3_aa: CASSRGQGGFGYTF

v_call: TRBV5-1
j_call: TRBJ2-2
clone_size: few
d_call: TRBD2
cdr3_nt: TGCGCCAGCAGCTGGACTAGCGGGCGGAACACCGGGGAGCTGTTTTTT
cdr3_aa: CASSWTSGRNTGELFF

v_call: TRBV9
j_call: TRBJ1-1
clone_size: NA
d_call: NA
cdr3_nt: TGTGCCAGCAGCCCTGGACGTCGGATTCTGAACACTGAAGCTTTCTTT
cdr3_aa: CASSPGRRILNTEAFF

v_call: TRBV6-6
j_call: TRBJ2-3
clone_size: few
d_call: NA
cdr3_nt: TGTGCCAGCAGTTACGGTTGGAATACGCAGTATTTT
cdr3_aa: CASSYGWNTQYF

v_call: TRBV20-1
j_call: TRBJ1-2
clone_size: NA
d_call: NA
cdr3_nt: TGCAGTGCTAAACCGACCGTCGACTATGGCTACACCTTC
cdr3_aa: CSAKPTVDYGYTF

v_call: TRBV5-6
j_call: TRBJ2-4
clone_size: few
d_call: NA
cdr3_nt: TGTGCCAGCAGCTTAGACAGGTTTAACATTCAGTACTTC
cdr3_aa: CASSLDRFNIQYF

v_call: TRBV20-1
j_call: TRBJ2-7
clone_size: many
d_call: TRBD1
cdr3_nt: TGCAGTGCTAGCCGGGACAGCTTTTACGAGCAGTACTTC
cdr3_aa: CSASRDSFYEQYF

v_call: TRBV5-4
j_call: TRBJ2-5
clone_size: NA
d_call: TRBD2
cdr3_nt: TGTGCCAGCAGCTTGGATGGCGGGGGGATAGGGACCCAGTACTTC
cdr3_aa: CASSLDGGGIGTQYF

v_call: TRBV6-1
j_call: TRBJ2-7
clone_size: NA
d_call: TRBD1
cdr3_nt: TGTGCCAGCAGCCAGGACAGGAGTCCCTACGAGCAGTACTTC
cdr3_aa: CASSQDRSPYEQYF

v_call: TRBV29-1
j_call: TRBJ2-7
clone_size: many
d_call: NA
cdr3_nt: TGCAGCGTTGAAGACAGGGGAGGACACTACGAGCAGTACTTC
cdr3_aa: CSVEDRGGHYEQYF

v_call: TRBV9
j_call: TRBJ2-7
clone_size: few
d_call: NA
cdr3_nt: TGTGCCAGCAGCCTAAGGACGGATCCCAACTACGAGCAGTACTTC
cdr3_aa: CASSLRTDPNYEQYF

v_call: TRBV3-1
j_call: TRBJ1-1
clone_size: NA
d_call: NA
cdr3_nt: TGTGCCAGCAGCCAAGATAAAGGGGGTACTGAAGCTTTCTTT
cdr3_aa: CASSQDKGGTEAFF

v_call: TRBV12-3/TRBV12-4
j_call: TRBJ2-1
clone_size: NA
d_call: TRBD2
cdr3_nt: TGTGCCAGCAAACCTTCCGGGACTAGCGGGTACAATGAGCAGTTCTTC
cdr3_aa: CASKPSGTSGYNEQFF

v_call: TRBV7-6
j_call: TRBJ2-7
clone_size: NA
d_call: NA
cdr3_nt: TGTGCCAGCAGCCCAATTCTTGGGGAGCCTTACGAGCAGTACTTC
cdr3_aa: CASSPILGEPYEQYF

v_call: TRBV12-3/TRBV12-4
j_call: TRBJ2-7
clone_size: few
d_call: TRBD2
cdr3_nt: TGTGCCAGCAGTTTATTACTAGCGGGAGTTATCAACGAGCAGTACTTC
cdr3_aa: CASSLLLAGVINEQYF

v_call: TRBV20-1
j_call: TRBJ2-7
clone_size: few
d_call: NA
cdr3_nt: TGCAGTGCTAGAGACTTGATTAGGGGGGACGAGCAGTACTTC
cdr3_aa: CSARDLIRGDEQYF